The subject of this entry is one T cell receptor beta chain. This clonotype appeared a few times. Its antigen is currently not known. No base-level quality is on record; no much larger clone is a single base apart. This sample is drawn from a study of T cell repertoires in cytomegalovirus infection (dated by TCRdb to between 2017 and 2020). Regarding the complete study: Because public TCR beta signatures pointed to carriage of CMV infection together with the matching HLA type, the HLA type of each donor mattered for the analysis. The research as a whole found: The ex vivo response was dominated by HLA-C-restricted CMV-specific TCR beta clonotypes, which also provided the single most frequent clonotype in two of eight donors. In both this cohort and an independent cohort of more than 350 donors, the cumulative frequency of public TCR beta family members distinguished carriers of CMV infection plus the relevant HLA type.

Sequenced on an Illumina HiSeq 1500. Using fastp at Q25 and MiXCR, TCRdb reprocessed the public reads and kept productive beta chains. CDR3 protein sequences are deduplicated, and each keeps its most common genes and DNA. Across this sample there are around 740,000 distinct CDR3 sequences, with less than 40% seen only once. The ten largest make up more than 2.5% of the sample. V gives up 5 bases and J gives up 5 bases, and the segment between their germline ends measures 13 bases. Including the terminal cysteine and phenylalanine, the CDR3 comprises 15 residues. CDR3 DNA is the only sequence kept; it has 45 bases, read in frame from the first base. As encoded in the germline V gene (reference sequence), CDR1 is SEHNR while CDR2 is FQNEAQ.

The TCR was taken from a human donor in good health (CMV status not recorded). Some clones in this sample may be carry-over from other donors' samples. Sequencing was done on a sample of PBMCs. The chain employs TRBV7-9 and TRBJ1-6, with no D gene named confidently. Read as DNA, the sequence is TGTGCCAGCAGCCCGGGCCTAGTCAATAATTCACCCCTCCACTTT. Its protein is CASSPGLVNNSPLHF.